Listed below are T cell receptor beta chains from one sample, sequenced in a study of cytomegalovirus exposure and HLA in healthy donors. Measured with immunoSEQ multiplex PCR; TCRdb has only the in-frame clones, and not every one. The sample lists 250,000 or so clones; around nine tenths were seen once. The sample consisted of PBMCs. These receptors came from a man aged 18 to 35 in good health and CMV-seronegative. Each CDR3 is given with its conserved first and last residue. The D gene is left open where the match is weak. Clone size is given for some rows only: seen once, a few or many times, or a class if the clone is expanded.

j_gene: TRBJ2-7
v_gene: TRBV18
d_gene: TRBD2
abundance: -
CDR3aa: CASSPGTSALEQYF
CDR3nt: TGTGCCAGCTCACCCGGGACTAGTGCCCTCGAGCAGTACTTC

j_gene: TRBJ1-2
v_gene: TRBV2
d_gene: -
abundance: few
CDR3aa: CASSEGGGNYGYTF
CDR3nt: TGTGCCAGCAGTGAGGGAGGAGGTAACTATGGCTACACCTTC

j_gene: TRBJ1-2
v_gene: TRBV28
d_gene: -
abundance: -
CDR3aa: CASSLELGRGGGGYTF
CDR3nt: TGTGCCAGCAGTTTGGAATTGGGGCGGGGAGGTGGTGGCTACACCTTC

j_gene: TRBJ2-7
v_gene: TRBV4-2
d_gene: TRBD2
abundance: -
CDR3aa: CASSQEEGLPSYEQYF
CDR3nt: TGTGCCAGCAGCCAAGAAGAGGGACTACCCTCCTACGAGCAGTACTTC

j_gene: TRBJ2-3
v_gene: TRBV19
d_gene: -
abundance: -
CDR3aa: CASMSLTDTQYF
CDR3nt: TGTGCCAGTATGAGCCTCACAGATACGCAGTATTTT

j_gene: TRBJ2-7
v_gene: TRBV6-5
d_gene: -
abundance: -
CDR3aa: CASTPQGRGEQYF
CDR3nt: TGTGCCAGCACCCCGCAAGGGAGGGGGGAGCAGTACTTC

j_gene: TRBJ1-1
v_gene: TRBV6-1
d_gene: -
abundance: once
CDR3aa: CASTEVTWSQNKAFF
CDR3nt: TGTGCCAGCACCGAAGTGACTTGGTCCCAAAACAAAGCTTTCTTT

j_gene: TRBJ2-5
v_gene: TRBV10-2
d_gene: TRBD1
abundance: -
CDR3aa: CASSEGGGQSQETQYF
CDR3nt: TGCGCCAGCAGTGAGGGTGGGGGACAGAGCCAAGAGACCCAGTACTTC

j_gene: TRBJ2-1
v_gene: TRBV9
d_gene: -
abundance: once
CDR3aa: CASTLLLDGPDWNNEQFF
CDR3nt: TGTGCCAGCACCTTGCTACTGGACGGGCCGGACTGGAACAATGAGCAGTTCTTC

j_gene: TRBJ2-2
v_gene: TRBV4-3
d_gene: TRBD2
abundance: -
CDR3aa: CASSQDGASGSGTGELFF
CDR3nt: TGCGCCAGCAGCCAAGATGGGGCTAGCGGGAGCGGGACCGGGGAGCTGTTTTTT

j_gene: TRBJ2-5
v_gene: TRBV10-3
d_gene: TRBD1
abundance: -
CDR3aa: CAISENGQDQETQYF
CDR3nt: TGTGCCATCAGTGAAAATGGACAGGACCAAGAGACCCAGTACTTC

j_gene: TRBJ2-1
v_gene: TRBV13
d_gene: -
abundance: once
CDR3aa: CASSPEPQGTSYNEQFF
CDR3nt: TGTGCCAGCAGCCCCGAACCGCAGGGTACCTCCTACAATGAGCAGTTCTTC

j_gene: TRBJ1-5
v_gene: TRBV11-2
d_gene: -
abundance: -
CDR3aa: CASSSYSNQPQHF
CDR3nt: TGTGCCAGCAGCTCTTATAGCAATCAGCCCCAGCATTTT

j_gene: TRBJ2-3
v_gene: TRBV30
d_gene: -
abundance: -
CDR3aa: CAWITDTQYF
CDR3nt: TGTGCCTGGATAACAGATACGCAGTATTTT

j_gene: TRBJ2-6
v_gene: TRBV25-1
d_gene: -
abundance: -
CDR3aa: CASSVGGGANVLTF
CDR3nt: TGTGCCAGCAGTGTGGGGGGTGGGGCCAACGTCCTGACTTTC

j_gene: TRBJ2-4
v_gene: TRBV11-2
d_gene: -
abundance: -
CDR3aa: CASSLASGRAGAF
CDR3nt: TGTGCCAGCAGCTTAGCCTCCGGACGGGCAGGGGCCTTC

j_gene: TRBJ1-2
v_gene: TRBV28
d_gene: -
abundance: -
CDR3aa: CASTVASINNYGYTF
CDR3nt: TGTGCCAGCACCGTGGCATCCATTAACAACTATGGCTACACCTTC

j_gene: TRBJ1-1
v_gene: TRBV7-2
d_gene: -
abundance: -
CDR3aa: CASSLGLRGFGVIAEAFF
CDR3nt: TGTGCCAGCAGCTTAGGTTTGCGGGGGTTTGGCGTTATCGCTGAAGCTTTCTTT

j_gene: TRBJ2-6
v_gene: TRBV10-2
d_gene: -
abundance: -
CDR3aa: CASSETGGANVLTF
CDR3nt: TGCGCCAGCAGTGAGACAGGTGGGGCCAACGTCCTGACTTTC

j_gene: TRBJ2-7
v_gene: TRBV4-1
d_gene: -
abundance: -
CDR3aa: CASSQGGSYEQYF
CDR3nt: TGCGCCAGCAGCCAGGGAGGCTCCTACGAGCAGTACTTC

j_gene: TRBJ2-5
v_gene: TRBV7-2
d_gene: -
abundance: -
CDR3aa: CASSSLGLDEAQYF
CDR3nt: TGTGCCAGCAGCTCCCTTGGACTGGACGAGGCCCAGTACTTC

j_gene: TRBJ2-3
v_gene: TRBV27
d_gene: -
abundance: -
CDR3aa: CASSERAPTDTQYF
CDR3nt: TGTGCCAGCAGCGAGCGGGCCCCCACAGATACGCAGTATTTT

j_gene: TRBJ1-2
v_gene: TRBV7-9
d_gene: -
abundance: few
CDR3aa: CASKAGDYGYTF
CDR3nt: TGTGCCAGCAAGGCGGGTGACTATGGCTACACCTTC

j_gene: TRBJ1-6
v_gene: TRBV28
d_gene: -
abundance: -
CDR3aa: CASSFLDSPLHF
CDR3nt: TGTGCCAGCAGTTTTCTAGATTCACCCCTCCACTTT

j_gene: TRBJ2-7
v_gene: TRBV19
d_gene: -
abundance: few
CDR3aa: CASSPSSGGGYEQYF
CDR3nt: TGTGCCAGTAGTCCCTCTAGCGGAGGGGGATACGAGCAGTACTTC

j_gene: TRBJ1-2
v_gene: TRBV27
d_gene: -
abundance: many
CDR3aa: CASSLTGTYGYTF
CDR3nt: TGTGCCAGCAGTTTAACAGGGACCTATGGCTACACCTTC

j_gene: TRBJ2-7
v_gene: TRBV30
d_gene: -
abundance: -
CDR3aa: CAWSFRGEEQYF
CDR3nt: TGTGCCTGGAGTTTCCGAGGAGAGGAGCAGTACTTC

j_gene: TRBJ1-2
v_gene: TRBV27
d_gene: TRBD1
abundance: many
CDR3aa: CASSFAAGGRPDGYTF
CDR3nt: TGTGCCAGCAGTTTCGCGGCAGGGGGCAGGCCGGATGGCTACACCTTC

j_gene: TRBJ1-4
v_gene: TRBV19
d_gene: TRBD1
abundance: -
CDR3aa: CASQKRTGGTEKLFF
CDR3nt: TGTGCCAGCCAGAAGAGGACAGGGGGTACCGAAAAACTGTTTTTT

j_gene: TRBJ2-6
v_gene: TRBV27
d_gene: TRBD2
abundance: -
CDR3aa: CASSGGGYSGANVLTF
CDR3nt: TGTGCCAGCAGTGGGGGGGGATACTCTGGGGCCAACGTCCTGACTTTC

j_gene: TRBJ1-5
v_gene: TRBV28
d_gene: -
abundance: -
CDR3aa: CASSFLSNQPQHF
CDR3nt: TGTGCCAGCAGTTTCCTGAGCAATCAGCCCCAGCATTTT

j_gene: TRBJ2-1
v_gene: TRBV21-1
d_gene: -
abundance: few
CDR3aa: CASPYGRTSFRNEQFF
CDR3nt: TGTGCCAGCCCGTATGGAAGGACTAGTTTCCGCAATGAGCAGTTCTTC

j_gene: TRBJ2-1
v_gene: TRBV6-1
d_gene: -
abundance: -
CDR3aa: CASSAFWGLNNEQFF
CDR3nt: TGTGCCAGCAGTGCGTTTTGGGGACTTAACAATGAGCAGTTCTTC

j_gene: TRBJ2-3
v_gene: TRBV6-6
d_gene: -
abundance: once
CDR3aa: CASRLDSTDTQYF
CDR3nt: TGTGCCAGCAGACTAGATAGCACAGATACGCAGTATTTT

j_gene: TRBJ2-7
v_gene: TRBV5-4
d_gene: -
abundance: -
CDR3aa: CASSLVGEGYEQYF
CDR3nt: TGTGCCAGCAGCTTGGTCGGGGAAGGGTACGAGCAGTACTTC

j_gene: TRBJ2-5
v_gene: TRBV19
d_gene: TRBD1
abundance: few
CDR3aa: CASRPGTGGEETQYF
CDR3nt: TGTGCCAGTAGGCCCGGGACAGGGGGCGAGGAGACCCAGTACTTC

j_gene: TRBJ2-2
v_gene: TRBV19
d_gene: TRBD2
abundance: -
CDR3aa: CASRRRELDTGELFF
CDR3nt: TGTGCCAGTAGACGGCGGGAGTTGGACACCGGGGAGCTGTTTTTT

j_gene: TRBJ1-1
v_gene: TRBV28
d_gene: -
abundance: once
CDR3aa: CASSHPAGVYTEAFF
CDR3nt: TGTGCCAGCAGTCACCCCGCGGGGGTCTACACTGAAGCTTTCTTT

j_gene: TRBJ1-2
v_gene: TRBV6-5
d_gene: -
abundance: -
CDR3aa: CASRNRDNYGYTF
CDR3nt: TGTGCCAGCAGGAACAGGGACAACTATGGCTACACCTTC

j_gene: TRBJ2-2
v_gene: TRBV29-1
d_gene: -
abundance: -
CDR3aa: CTPCRRPGELFF
CDR3nt: TGCACCCCGTGTAGGCGGCCCGGGGAGCTGTTTTTT

j_gene: TRBJ2-5
v_gene: TRBV7-7
d_gene: -
abundance: -
CDR3aa: CASTAGSQETQYF
CDR3nt: TGTGCCAGCACCGCGGGGAGCCAAGAGACCCAGTACTTC

j_gene: TRBJ2-5
v_gene: TRBV2
d_gene: -
abundance: -
CDR3aa: CASSEDRGETQYF
CDR3nt: TGTGCCAGCAGTGAGGACAGAGGGGAGACCCAGTACTTC

j_gene: TRBJ2-7
v_gene: TRBV12-5
d_gene: -
abundance: -
CDR3aa: CASDGGGGYEQYF
CDR3nt: TGTGCTAGTGATGGAGGGGGGGGCTACGAGCAGTACTTC

j_gene: TRBJ1-5
v_gene: TRBV2
d_gene: -
abundance: -
CDR3aa: CASKLEHGAAQPQHF
CDR3nt: TGTGCCAGCAAGTTAGAACATGGAGCGGCGCAGCCCCAGCATTTT

j_gene: TRBJ1-1
v_gene: TRBV7-6
d_gene: -
abundance: -
CDR3aa: CASSLWEDTEAFF
CDR3nt: TGTGCCAGCAGCTTATGGGAGGACACTGAAGCTTTCTTT